This is a list of T cell receptor beta chains from one sample in a study of shared clonotypes between healthy human individuals. Profiling relied on immunoSEQ multiplex PCR, and the TCRdb table lists in-frame clones only, not all of them. This table holds just over 2,000,000 clones, 90% to 95% found once. The sequenced sample consisted of naive CD4+ T cells sorted from blood. These receptors came from a man in his late teens or twenties in good health. The CDR3 runs from the conserved cysteine through the conserved F or W. The D gene is left open where the match is weak. Clone size is given for some rows only: seen once, a few or many times, or a class if the clone is expanded.

V gene,D gene,clone size,J gene,CDR3 protein,CDR3 DNA
TRBV4-3,TRBD2,-,TRBJ2-3,CASSQDASGRASDTQYF,TGCGCCAGCAGCCAAGATGCTAGCGGGAGGGCCTCAGATACGCAGTATTTT
TRBV2,TRBD2,-,TRBJ2-2,CASSLRGGGSTGELFF,TGTGCCAGCAGCTTGCGGGGCGGGGGTAGCACCGGGGAGCTGTTTTTT
TRBV7-9,TRBD2,-,TRBJ2-1,CASSSPGLALLSEQFF,TGTGCCAGCAGCTCTCCGGGACTAGCCCTGCTGAGTGAGCAGTTCTTC
TRBV4-3,-,-,TRBJ1-5,CASSQDRRSNQPQHF,TGCGCCAGCAGCCAAGATCGCAGGAGCAATCAGCCCCAGCATTTT
TRBV6-6,TRBD1,-,TRBJ2-7,CASSVTGGGYEQYF,TGTGCCAGCAGTGTCACAGGGGGCGGGTACGAGCAGTACTTC
TRBV6-6,TRBD1,-,TRBJ2-7,CASSYTTGGSYEQYF,TGTGCCAGCAGTTATACGACAGGGGGCTCCTACGAGCAGTACTTC
TRBV30,TRBD1,-,TRBJ1-1,CAWSSDRGTEAFF,TGTGCCTGGAGTTCGGACAGGGGAACTGAAGCTTTCTTT
TRBV7-8,TRBD1,-,TRBJ1-1,CASSYRGQGTEAFF,TGTGCCAGCAGTTACAGGGGCCAGGGCACTGAAGCTTTCTTT
TRBV5-1,-,once,TRBJ1-3,CASSLSAGSGNTIYF,TGCGCCAGCAGCTTAAGTGCAGGCTCTGGAAACACCATATATTTT
TRBV15,TRBD2,-,TRBJ2-4,CATSSVPGLADFILAKNIQYF,TGTGCCACCAGCAGCGTCCCGGGACTAGCGGATTTCATACTAGCCAAAAACATTCAGTACTTC
TRBV18,TRBD2,-,TRBJ2-4,CASSVGSSGDQYF,TGTGCCAGCTCAGTAGGGTCTAGCGGGGATCAGTACTTC
TRBV18,TRBD1,-,TRBJ2-7,CASSPRTGPTSSYEQYF,TGTGCCAGCTCACCACGGACAGGCCCAACTAGCTCCTACGAGCAGTACTTC
TRBV29-1,-,-,TRBJ2-3,CSVVLWILRSDTQYF,TGCAGCGTTGTACTTTGGATTTTAAGGTCAGATACGCAGTATTTT
TRBV5-1,TRBD1,-,TRBJ2-7,CASNQGQGAYEQYF,TGCGCCAGCAATCAGGGACAGGGGGCCTACGAGCAGTACTTC
TRBV4-3,-,-,TRBJ2-1,CASSQANSKRPNEQFF,TGCGCCAGCAGCCAAGCGAACAGTAAGAGGCCCAATGAGCAGTTCTTC
TRBV2,-,many,TRBJ2-2,CASSGLGGPTGELFF,TGTGCCAGCAGTGGACTAGGGGGACCCACCGGGGAGCTGTTTTTT